Below are 10 T cell receptor beta chains sequenced from a single sample in a study of shared clonotypes between healthy human individuals (dated by TCRdb to about 2020). The library was made by the immunoSEQ multiplex PCR assay. The table was pulled from immuneACCESS by TCRdb, which kept in-frame rearrangements only. Such tables lose some clones; where checked, under half of the loss comes from unresolved V genes, and the rest has no known cause. This sample gives more than 2 million clones in total; approximately 95% of them show up just once. The top ten clonotypes cover 0.1% to 0.15% of the sample. Source material: naive CD4+ T cells sorted from blood. The cell subset or site label here, explained by the study, means: CD45RA+ positively selected. Every receptor here comes from a man aged 18 to 30 in good health.

For the CDR3, the DNA is TGTGCCAGCAGCCAAGGGAGTCCTAGCCGTAACTACGAGCAGTACTTC. Amino acids: CASSQGSPSRNYEQYF. The chain employs TRBV7-2 and TRBJ2-7, with a possible D match to TRBD2 (5 bases). This CDR3 comprises 16 residues. In germline, CDR1 is SGHTA, CDR2 FQGNSA. V shed 5 bases and J shed 3 bases, with 20 bases lying between them.

The rearrangement joins TRBV18 to TRBJ2-7; no clear D gene. Trimming took off 3 bases at V and 3 bases at J, with 9 bases between the two ends. The CDR3 loop spans 13 amino acids. Germline-derived CDR1 and CDR2 are KGHSH and LQKENI. As DNA, the CDR3 is TGTGCCAGCTCACCGAGTTCAGTCTACGAGCAGTACTTC. Translation gives CASSPSSVYEQYF.

This chain connects TRBV28 to TRBJ1-5, with no clear D. Trimming took off 5 bases at V and 7 bases at J, with 18 bases between the two ends. The CDR3 sequence is 15 residues long. Germline lookup yields CDR1 MDHEN and CDR2 SYDVKM. The CDR3 spells CASSPPGGPQQPQHF. CDR3 in DNA: TGTGCCAGCAGTCCCCCGGGAGGGCCTCAACAGCCCCAGCATTTT. Drawing the rest from reference TRBV28 and TRBJ1-5, the complete variable domain is DVKVTQSSRYLVKRTGEKVFLECVQDMDHENMFWYRQDPGLGLRLIYFSYDVKMKEKGDIPEGYSVSREKKERFSLILESASTNQTSMYLCASSPPGGPQQPQHFGDGTRLSIL.

The gene calls are TRBV6-1 and TRBJ2-3; no firm D call. CDR3 length: 13 amino acids. The germline V gene has CDR1 MNHNS and CDR2 SASEGT. Trimming stripped 6 bases from V and 0 bases from J, with 7 bases between. The CDR3 nucleotides are TGTGCCAGCAGAGCTAAGAGCACAGATACGCAGTATTTT. Translation: CASRAKSTDTQYF.

The rearrangement uses TRBV7-2 and TRBJ2-7; D is uncertain. Trimming took off 1 base at V and 6 bases at J, with 13 bases between the two ends. The CDR3 sequence is 14 residues long. Germline V CDR1 and CDR2: SGHTA, FQGNSA. The CDR3 sequence: CASSLVEGLFEQYF. CDR3 DNA: TGTGCCAGCAGCTTAGTGGAAGGGCTTTTCGAGCAGTACTTC.

The chain recombines TRBV4-1 with TRBJ1-5; no definite D call. Germline V gene lookup returns CDR1 MGHRA and CDR2 YSYEKL. There are 15 residues in the CDR3. Trimming pared 0 bases from V and 3 bases from J, leaving 9 bases between. CDR3 protein: CASSQEGLNNQPQHF. CDR3 DNA: TGCGCCAGCAGCCAAGAAGGGCTTAACAATCAGCCCCAGCATTTT.

V is TRBV12-5 and J is TRBJ2-5; D is unclear. Germline loops: CDR1 LGHNT, CDR2 FRNRAP. V shed 6 bases and J shed 0 bases, with 2 bases lying between them. The CDR3 runs to 11 residues. CDR3 loop: CASGYQETQYF. CDR3 DNA sequence: TGTGCTAGTGGCTACCAAGAGACCCAGTACTTC.

The chain has TRBV30 and TRBJ2-2, with D uncertain. V lost 0 bases and J lost 7, with 12 bases in between. CDR1 GTSNPN and CDR2 SVGIG come from the germline V gene (reference sequence). This CDR3 has 14 amino acids. Here the CDR3 DNA reads TGTGCCTGGAGTGTACGACCCTCCGGCGGGGAGCTGTTTTTT. Translated, it gives CAWSVRPSGGELFF.

This sequence joins TRBV28 and TRBJ1-6; D is uncertain. There are 12 residues in the CDR3. The germline V gene encodes CDR1 MDHEN and CDR2 SYDVKM. V was clipped by 5 bases and J by 6 bases, with 5 bases between them. The CDR3 spells CASSVSNSPLHF. The DNA for the CDR3 is TGTGCCAGCAGTGTCAGTAATTCACCCCTCCACTTT.

V gene TRBV18 combines with J gene TRBJ1-6; weak D call: TRBD1 (6 bases). Trimming removed 2 bases from V and 11 bases from J, with 16 bases in between. The CDR3 sequence is 15 residues long. Per germline, CDR1 KGHSH and CDR2 LQKENI. DNA of the CDR3: TGTGCCAGCTCACCAGAGACAGGTGTGGTGACACCCCTCCACTTT. This gives the protein CASSPETGVVTPLHF.